The next 8 T cell receptor beta chains were all read from a single sample in a study of cytomegalovirus exposure and HLA in healthy donors. The PCR employed 60 Vbeta primers together with 13 Jbeta primers. The table came from immunoSEQ multiplex PCR; TCRdb's copy has only in-frame clones and leaves some out. The sample contains around 150,000 clones, 77% of which appear only once. The source material was PBMCs. These receptors were taken from a middle-aged man in good health and CMV-seropositive.

The chain couples TRBV5-4 to TRBJ1-4, with 11 positions matching TRBD1. The CDR3 spans 14 residues. V shed 4 bases and J 8 bases; nucleotides not matched to a gene: 4. The V gene's germline CDR1 is SGHNT and CDR2 YYREEE (reference sequence). CDR3 residues: CASSRGQGEEKLFF. CDR3 coding DNA: TGTGCCAGCAGCCGGGGACAGGGGGAAGAAAAACTGTTTTTT.

The sample holds a few counts of this clone. This rearrangement joins TRBV5-1 to TRBJ2-1, with 11 nucleotides matching TRBD2. With 6 bases clipped from V and 6 bases from J, the junction kept 8 bases outside the gene matches. Per germline, CDR1 SGHRS and CDR2 YFSETQ. The CDR3 is made up of 15 amino acids. DNA of the CDR3: TGCGCCAGCACTAGCGGGGGGATCCGGGGCAATGAGCAGTTCTTC. It yields the protein CASTSGGIRGNEQFF.

The chain carries TRBV19 and TRBJ2-2; 9 nucleotides line up with TRBD1. The germline V gene encodes CDR1 LNHDA and CDR2 SQIVND (reference sequence). This CDR3 is built from 15 residues. Losses at the gene ends were 7 bases for V and 2 bases for J; bases not matched to a gene: 5. The CDR3 nucleotides are TGTGCCAGTACCCCGGACAGGGGTAACACCGGGGAGCTGTTTTTT. Protein sequence: CASTPDRGNTGELFF.

The rearrangement joins TRBV20-1 to TRBJ2-1; D unclear. The CDR3 covers 10 residues. V was cut by 3 bases and J by 9 bases, with 6 bases left in between. CDR1 and CDR2 from the germline V gene are DFQATT and SNEGSKA (reference sequence). The CDR3 DNA is TGCAGTGCTAGGCTAGGTGAGCAGTTCTTC. This sequence encodes CSARLGEQFF.

The V and J genes are TRBV10-3 and TRBJ2-3; D may be TRBD2 (7 bases). V was pared by 3 bases and J by 4 bases, with 17 bases between. Looked up from germline, CDR1 is ENHRY and CDR2 is SYGVKD. This CDR3 region has 16 residues. CDR3 nucleotide sequence: TGTGCCATCAGTGATAGTGGGGGGGCCGCGTCAGATACGCAGTATTTT. As protein: CAISDSGGAASDTQYF.

Regarding this clone: The junction departs from the called germline gene at one end, perhaps through a read error. V and J are TRBV19 and TRBJ1-3; a possible D gene is TRBD1 (6 bases). This CDR3 spans 15 amino acids. CDR1 is LNHDA and CDR2 is SQIVND in the germline V gene (reference sequence). CDR3 sequence reads: CASSSDRSISGHWYF. In DNA, the CDR3 is TGTGCCAGTAGTTCGGACAGATCAATCTCTGGACACTGGTACTTT.

The chain couples TRBV9 to TRBJ1-1; no reliable D call. Trimming stripped 0 bases from V and 4 bases from J, with 7 bases between. Germline V lookup: CDR1 SGDLS, CDR2 YYNGEE. This CDR3 contains 13 residues. CDR3 loop: CASSVGGSTEAFF. The CDR3 DNA follows: TGTGCCAGCAGCGTAGGAGGGAGCACTGAAGCTTTCTTT.

The chain recombines TRBV19 with TRBJ1-2, with D tentatively TRBD1 (5 bases). The ends were cut back, 3 bases at V and 2 bases at J, with 10 bases in the middle. Germline V gives CDR1 LNHDA, CDR2 SQIVND (reference sequence). This CDR3 has 14 residues. The CDR3 DNA follows: TGTGCCAGTAGTATTGGACACCCGAACTATGGCTACACCTTC. This sequence encodes CASSIGHPNYGYTF.